This T cell receptor beta chain was obtained from a study of PD-L1 blockade in urothelial cancer. About the study: Analyzed time points were 3 weeks (second dose) and 6 weeks after therapy began. Study results and caveats: Expansion of tumor-associated blood clones at 3 weeks was greater in durable-benefit patients.

The time point was: pretreatment peripheral blood. Trimming at V came to 3 bases and at J to 9 bases, leaving 8 bases not matched to a gene. The CDR3 contains 16 residues. Per the germline V gene, CDR1 is SGHTS and CDR2 is YDEGEE. Turning to this clone: Its antigen is undetermined.

Profiling relied on immunoSEQ multiplex PCR, and the TCRdb table lists in-frame clones only, not all of them. The sample consists of approximately 70,000 clones, roughly 89% of them appearing once. The TCR was taken from a woman between 65 and 79 years old with urothelial cancer. The V gene is TRBV5-8, the J gene TRBJ1-6; 11 nucleotides agree with TRBD1. The source material was PBMCs, sampled around atezolizumab (anti-PD-L1) treatment. The CDR3 region is CASSSDRGRLGSPLHF. CDR3 nucleotides: TGTGCCAGCAGCTCGGACAGGGGGCGATTGGGTTCACCCCTCCACTTT.